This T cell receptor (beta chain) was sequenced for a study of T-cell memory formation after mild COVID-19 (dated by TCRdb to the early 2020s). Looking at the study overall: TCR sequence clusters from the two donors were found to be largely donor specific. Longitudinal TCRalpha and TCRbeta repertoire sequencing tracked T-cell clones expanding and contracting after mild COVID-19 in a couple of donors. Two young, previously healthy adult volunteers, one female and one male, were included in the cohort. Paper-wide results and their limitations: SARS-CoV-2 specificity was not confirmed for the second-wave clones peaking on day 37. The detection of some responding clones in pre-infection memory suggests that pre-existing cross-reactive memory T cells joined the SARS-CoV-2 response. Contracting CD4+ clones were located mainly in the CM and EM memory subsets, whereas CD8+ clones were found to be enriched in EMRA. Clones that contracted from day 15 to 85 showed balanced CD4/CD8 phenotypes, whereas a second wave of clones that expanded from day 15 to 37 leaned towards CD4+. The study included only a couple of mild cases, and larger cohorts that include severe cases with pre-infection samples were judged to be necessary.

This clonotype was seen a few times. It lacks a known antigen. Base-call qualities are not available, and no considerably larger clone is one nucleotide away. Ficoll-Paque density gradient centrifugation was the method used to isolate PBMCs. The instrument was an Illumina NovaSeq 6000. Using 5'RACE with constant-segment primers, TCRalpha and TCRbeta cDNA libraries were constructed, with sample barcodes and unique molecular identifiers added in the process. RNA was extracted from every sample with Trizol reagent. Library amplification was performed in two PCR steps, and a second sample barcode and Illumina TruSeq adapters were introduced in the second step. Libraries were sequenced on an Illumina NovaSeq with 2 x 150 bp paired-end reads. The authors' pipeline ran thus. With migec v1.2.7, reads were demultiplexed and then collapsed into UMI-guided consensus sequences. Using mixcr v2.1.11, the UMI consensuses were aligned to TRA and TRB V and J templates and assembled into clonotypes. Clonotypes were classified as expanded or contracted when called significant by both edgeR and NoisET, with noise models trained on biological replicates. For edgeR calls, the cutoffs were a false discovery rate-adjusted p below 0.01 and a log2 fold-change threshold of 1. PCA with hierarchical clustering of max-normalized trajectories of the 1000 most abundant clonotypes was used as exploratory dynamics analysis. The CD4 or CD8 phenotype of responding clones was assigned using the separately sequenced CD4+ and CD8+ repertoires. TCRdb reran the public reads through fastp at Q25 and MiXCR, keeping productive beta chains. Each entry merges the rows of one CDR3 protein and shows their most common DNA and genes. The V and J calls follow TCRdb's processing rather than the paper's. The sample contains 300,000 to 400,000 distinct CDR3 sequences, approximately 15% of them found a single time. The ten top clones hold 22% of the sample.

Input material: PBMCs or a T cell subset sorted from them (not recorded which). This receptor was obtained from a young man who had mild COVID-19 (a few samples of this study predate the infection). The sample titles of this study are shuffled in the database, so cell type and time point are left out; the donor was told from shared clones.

The DNA sequence reads TGTGCCAGCAGCATGCTCGGGGACTTGAACACCGGGGAGCTGTTTTTT. It specifies CASSMLGDLNTGELFF. In this chain, TRBV21-1 is recombined with TRBJ2-2; the table's TRBD2 call for D was not verified on the DNA. TRBV21-1 is a pseudogene. There are 16 amino acids in the CDR3, from cysteine to phenylalanine inclusive. The kept DNA is CDR3 alone, 48 bases in frame from the first base.